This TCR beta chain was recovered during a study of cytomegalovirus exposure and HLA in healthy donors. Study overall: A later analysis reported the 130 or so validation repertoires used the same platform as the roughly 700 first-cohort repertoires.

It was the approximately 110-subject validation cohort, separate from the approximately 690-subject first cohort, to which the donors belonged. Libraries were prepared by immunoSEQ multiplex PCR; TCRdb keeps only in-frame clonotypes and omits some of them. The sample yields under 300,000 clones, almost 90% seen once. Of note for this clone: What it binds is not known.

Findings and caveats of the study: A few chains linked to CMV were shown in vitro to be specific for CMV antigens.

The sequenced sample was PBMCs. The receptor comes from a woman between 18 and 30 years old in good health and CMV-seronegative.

In nucleotides, the CDR3 is TGTGCCAGCAGCTTAGCGGGGCAGATCTACGAGCAGTACTTC. Protein sequence: CASSLAGQIYEQYF. The rearrangement joins TRBV7-6 to TRBJ2-7; tentatively, D is TRBD1 (5 bases). The V gene's germline CDR1 is SGHVS and CDR2 FNYEAQ. Trimming pared 0 bases from V and 3 bases from J, leaving 9 bases between. The CDR3 length is 14 residues.